The entry below gives a single T cell receptor (beta chain) sequence along with its context. Its antigen is still unknown. This specimen belongs to a study of cytomegalovirus exposure and HLA in healthy donors. The study's findings and limits: Productive rates of about 90% or about 30% were seen for most TCR beta V segments in an earlier analysis. Analyzed later, most CMV-associated TCR beta chains appeared HLA-restricted. Roughly even sequencing depth across donors was the assumption behind the presence/absence analyses.

Donors had nominal health at sampling but likely had unrecorded immune exposures. Germline lookup yields CDR1 GTSNPN and CDR2 SVGIG (reference sequence). The CDR3 runs 14 residues. Trimming shortened V by 6 bases and J by 6 bases, and 15 bases separated the two germline ends. The PCR had 60 Vbeta and 13 Jbeta primers. Sequencing used immunoSEQ multiplex PCR; TCRdb keeps in-frame clones, though not all of them. The sample has some 200,000 clones, 83% seen once. The TCR was taken from a girl between 5 and 17 years old in good health and CMV-seronegative. Sequencing used PBMCs. The chain employs TRBV30 and TRBJ2-6; D perhaps matches TRBD2 (7 bases). The CDR3 nucleotides read TGTGCCTGCTCCAGGGGAGGGAAGGCCAACGTCCTGACTTTC. Its protein is CACSRGGKANVLTF.